There are many counts of the clone carrying this TCR beta chain. Its target is unknown. These data belong to a study of T-cell reconstitution after alpha-beta-depleted transplantation in children. Study findings and constraints: Some patients' high day-60 TCRbeta diversity was traced to surviving recipient T cells and thymic progenitors.

The germline CDR1 and CDR2 sequences are SEHNR and FQNEAQ (reference sequence). The junction had 9 bases not matched to a gene; V was cut back by 1 base and J by 5 bases. The CDR3 sequence is 16 residues long. It was with unique molecular identifiers that the TCRbeta library was prepared. TCRdb recomputed calls from the PCR reads with MiXCR, one row per CDR3 protein. Of 250,000 to 300,000 distinct CDR3 sequences listed, approximately 10% are singletons. This specimen consisted of peripheral blood, obtained 180 days after TCRalphabeta/CD19-depleted stem cell transplant. The source is a male patient between 2 and 9 years old who had a stem cell transplant for chronic granulomatous disease, so the T cells may come from the graft donor. The chain carries TRBV7-9 and TRBJ2-5; 8 positions agree with TRBD2. In DNA form, the CDR3 reads TGTGCCAGCAGCTTAGAGCCCGGGAGGGAGTCCGAGACCCAGTACTTC. As protein: CASSLEPGRESETQYF.